Detailed here is one T cell receptor beta chain. Its recognized antigen is unknown. No much larger clone exists at a distance of one base, and base qualities are not known. The CDR3 regions of human TCRbeta chains were analyzed by immunosequencing. Concerning the study's data processing: TCRs in the repertoires were compared against a reference library of SARS-CoV-2-specific TCRs that had been generated with the MIRA antigen-specificity platform. Breadth meant the fraction of unique TCRs that were SARS-CoV-2-associated, whereas depth meant the fraction of total T cells that were SARS-CoV-2-associated. Each spike-specific TCR was assigned to its reactive spike region and to a CD4 or CD8 class using the MIRA data. Log10-transformed breadth and depth values were compared by one-way ANOVA with Sidak's multiple comparisons tests. Here the immuneACCESS table is served through TCRdb, limited to in-frame sequences with V and J called. Missing clones are a known gap in these copies; in checked studies unresolved V genes cover under half, and the rest lacks a known reason. V, J and clone size were drawn from that table, and D and trimming were deduced from the DNA. The sample includes about 99,000 clones, with around nine tenths observed a single time. Over 15% of the sample is taken by the ten largest.

This entry is derived from a study of T cell responses to AZD1222 COVID-19 vaccine (TCRdb year 2021). Broadly, across the study: Because spike-specific TCR depth and breadth did not differ between the two schedules, AZD1222 recipients who got a second dose at roughly 4 weeks were pooled with those who got a second dose at roughly 12 weeks. Trial participants were enrolled by age into 18-55, 56-69 and 70-plus year subgroups, with approximately 150, 28 and 58 TCR-sequenced participants respectively. A total of approximately 240 trial participants underwent TCR sequencing, of whom more than 200 had received two doses of AZD1222 and around 25 had received two doses of the MenACWY control vaccine. Paper-wide results and their limitations: Conclusions about previously exposed vaccinees were limited because only six AZD1222 recipients were SARS-CoV-2 seropositive at baseline. In the small 56-69-year group, the increase in depth fell short of significance, most likely because of low power. The vaccine-associated CD4 TCRs covered the entire spike protein, and the dominant responses fell in regions 160-218 and 743-854. Reportedly, close to half of the unique spike-specific TCRs recognized epitopes lying outside the regions that are mutated in the B.1.351 and B.1.1.7 variants. After two AZD1222 doses, spike-specific TCR breadth and depth were significantly higher than at day 0 and than in MenACWY recipients. Because no day 14 peak-response samples were available, the repertoires could be characterized only after the peak T cell response. Participants were mostly white British, with more females than males. The authors suggested clonal diversity may have been underestimated.

V has 5 bases trimmed and J has 1 base trimmed; junction bases matching no gene number 12. The germline V gene (reference sequence) specifies GTSNPN as CDR1 and SVGIG as CDR2. The CDR3 goes from the cysteine to the phenylalanine over 16 residues. CDR3 DNA is the only sequence kept; it has 48 bases, read in frame from the first base. Interpreted using the paper, the time point label stands for: baseline before first vaccination. The vaccinee samples were drawn from two UK trials, COV001 and COV002, one of which was a single-blind randomized controlled phase 2/3 trial testing AZD1222 (ChAdOx1 nCoV-19) in healthy adults. For TCRbeta chain sequencing, PBMC samples from trial participants were taken at day 0 and at day 28 after the second dose.

The TCR originated in an adult in good health. The rearrangement joined TRBV30 to TRBJ2-3; TRBD1 agrees with 7 junctional bases. The material sequenced was peripheral blood, taken on day 0 of AZD1222 vaccination. The CDR3 reads as follows: CAWLPRDSYRTDTQYF. The DNA sequence reads TGTGCCTGGTTGCCCCGGGACAGCTACCGCACAGATACGCAGTATTTT.